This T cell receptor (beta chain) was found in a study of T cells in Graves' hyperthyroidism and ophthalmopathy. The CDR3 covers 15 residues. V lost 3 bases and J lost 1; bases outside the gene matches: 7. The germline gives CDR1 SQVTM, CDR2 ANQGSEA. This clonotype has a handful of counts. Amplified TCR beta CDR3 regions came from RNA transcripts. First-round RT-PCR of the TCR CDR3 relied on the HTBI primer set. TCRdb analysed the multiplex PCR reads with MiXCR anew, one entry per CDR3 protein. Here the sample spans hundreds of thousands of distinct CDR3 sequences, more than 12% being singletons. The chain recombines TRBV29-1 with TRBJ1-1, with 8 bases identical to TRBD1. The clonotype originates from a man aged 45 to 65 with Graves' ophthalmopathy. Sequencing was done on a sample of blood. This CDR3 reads CSVDGQGRTNTEAFF. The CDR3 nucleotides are TGCAGCGTTGATGGACAGGGCAGAACGAACACTGAAGCTTTCTTT.